The next 26 T cell receptor beta chains were all read from a single sample in a study of cytomegalovirus exposure and HLA in healthy donors. Vbeta (60) and Jbeta (13) primers were used in the PCR. Generated by immunoSEQ multiplex PCR, the TCRdb table keeps only in-frame clones and is missing some. The sample consists of 150,000 to 200,000 clones, roughly four fifths of them appearing once. Specimen: PBMCs. These receptors were obtained from a man aged 40-49 years in good health and CMV-seronegative.

The chain has TRBV12-5 and TRBJ1-2, with D hard to call. In germline, CDR1 is LGHNT, CDR2 FRNRAP. V lost 1 base and J 4 bases, leaving 10 bases between the germline ends. The CDR3 has 14 amino acids. The CDR3 is CASGLETPFYGYTF. The CDR3 region has the DNA TGTGCTAGTGGTTTGGAAACACCCTTCTATGGCTACACCTTC.

The chain carries TRBV7-2 and TRBJ1-2; 7 bases agree with TRBD1. Germline V gene lookup returns CDR1 SGHTA and CDR2 FQGNSA. The V and J ends lost 5 bases and 2 bases, in that order; junction bases with no gene match: 5. The CDR3 runs to 14 residues. CDR3 nucleotides: TGTGCCAGCAGCACCATGACAGGGAACTATGGCTACACCTTC. It codes for CASSTMTGNYGYTF. The variable domain in full, completed from reference TRBV7-2 and TRBJ1-2, reads GAGVSQSPSNKVTEKGKDVELRCDPISGHTALYWYRQSLGQGLEFLIYFQGNSAPDKSGLPSDRFSAERTGGSVSTLTIQRTQQEDSAVYLCASSTMTGNYGYTFGSGTRLTVV.

This clone was seen only a few times. The chain couples TRBV9 to TRBJ1-1; no definite D call. CDR3 length equals 17 residues. The V end was cut by 3 bases, the J end by 0 bases, with 18 bases between. Germline values: CDR1 SGDLS, CDR2 YYNGEE. The CDR3 bases are TGTGCCAGCAGCGACTCTTCTTTACCTTTCATGAACACTGAAGCTTTCTTT. Translated, it gives CASSDSSLPFMNTEAFF.

This chain joins TRBV10-3 and TRBJ2-1; 11 bases agree with TRBD1. This CDR3 has 15 residues. The germline V gene encodes CDR1 ENHRY and CDR2 SYGVKD. V gave up 4 bases and J gave up 8 bases; unmatched junction bases: 7. Here the CDR3 reads CAISGDRGVRDEQFF. CDR3 in DNA: TGTGCCATCAGTGGGGACAGGGGGGTAAGGGATGAGCAGTTCTTC.

This clone showed up just a few times. The chain employs TRBV5-6 and TRBJ2-1; 10 bases align to TRBD2. With V trimmed by 4 bases and J by 6 bases, 13 bases remained unmatched. The CDR3 extends over 17 amino acids. Germline V gene sequence: CDR1 SGHDT, CDR2 YYEEEE. The CDR3 DNA sequence: TGTGCCAGCAGCCCAATCGTTCCGGGACTAGCGATCAATGAGCAGTTCTTC. Encoded protein: CASSPIVPGLAINEQFF.

The V call is TRBV25-1, the J call TRBJ2-7; perhaps TRBD1 as D (5 bases). With 6 bases removed from V and 7 bases from J, the gap between germline ends came to 13 bases. CDR1 and CDR2 (germline): MGHDK, SYGVNS. The CDR3 runs 12 residues. The CDR3 protein is CASRETASEQYF. DNA of the CDR3: TGTGCCAGCAGGGAGACAGCCTCGGAGCAGTACTTC.

The rearrangement links TRBV7-6 to TRBJ1-2; D is possibly TRBD1 (5 bases). Trimming shortened V by 5 bases and J by 0 bases, and 28 bases separated the two germline ends. Germline V gives CDR1 SGHVS, CDR2 FNYEAQ. This CDR3 is 20 amino acids long. The CDR3 region is CASSAYQQGDSRVSNYGYTF. DNA of the CDR3: TGTGCCAGCAGCGCATACCAACAAGGAGACAGCAGGGTATCTAACTATGGCTACACCTTC.

The sample holds one count of this clone. The rearrangement joins TRBV25-1 to TRBJ2-2, with D perhaps matching TRBD2 (5 bases). This CDR3 has 16 amino acids. Deletions cut 2 bases from V and 5 bases from J, with 15 bases between. Germline lookup yields CDR1 MGHDK and CDR2 SYGVNS. CDR3 protein: CASSEKERAQTGELFF. The DNA for the CDR3 is TGTGCCAGCAGTGAAAAGGAGAGGGCTCAAACCGGGGAGCTGTTTTTT.

This clone was observed a single time. V usage is TRBV4-3 and J usage is TRBJ1-4; D is possibly TRBD1 (5 bases). This CDR3 contains 17 residues. V was shortened by 1 base and J by 7 bases, with 19 bases between the two germline ends. Per the germline V gene, CDR1 is LGHNA and CDR2 is YSLEER. In DNA, the CDR3 is TGCGCCAGCAGCCAAGCTACCTTGGTCCAGGGCGGTGAAAAACTGTTTTTT. This gives the protein CASSQATLVQGGEKLFF.

This rearrangement joins TRBV6-5 to TRBJ1-2; 8 bases are a match to TRBD1. The CDR3 sequence is 14 residues long. Germline lookup yields CDR1 MNHEY and CDR2 SVGAGI. V shed 6 bases and J 2 bases; nucleotides not matched to a gene: 5. The CDR3 region has the DNA TGTGCCAGCAGGAGGACAGGGAAGAACTATGGCTACACCTTC. This sequence encodes CASRRTGKNYGYTF.

This chain uses TRBV7-3 with TRBJ2-3, with 7 bases aligning to TRBD1. The CDR3 is 14 amino acids. Trimming took 5 bases from V and 2 from J; bases not matched to a gene: 4. Germline V CDR1 and CDR2: SGHTA, FQGTGA. The CDR3 is CASSPGQFTDTQYF. In DNA form, the CDR3 reads TGTGCCAGCAGCCCGGGACAGTTCACAGATACGCAGTATTTT.

V is TRBV19 and J is TRBJ2-1; 9 bases line up with TRBD2. CDR3 length: 16 residues. V shed 3 bases and J 2 bases; nucleotides not matched to a gene: 5. Per the germline V gene, CDR1 is LNHDA and CDR2 is SQIVND (reference sequence). The CDR3 region is CASSIGVAGAYNEQFF. The CDR3 DNA reads as TGTGCCAGTAGTATTGGTGTAGCGGGGGCCTACAATGAGCAGTTCTTC.

J is TRBJ2-5 and V is TRBV25-1; 12 bases align to TRBD2. The V gene's germline CDR1 is MGHDK and CDR2 SYGVNS. The ends lost 3 bases at V and 2 bases at J; junction bases unmatched: 7. The CDR3 is 17 residues long. The CDR3: CASSETSGGRRQETQYF. The DNA for the CDR3 is TGTGCCAGCAGTGAGACTAGCGGGGGCCGTAGGCAAGAGACCCAGTACTTC.

CDR3 bases: TGTGCCAGCAGTTTGACAAACTCCTACGAGCAGTACTTC. Its translation is CASSLTNSYEQYF. V usage is TRBV27 and J usage is TRBJ2-7; D gene unclear. This CDR3 has 13 residues. V lost 3 bases and J lost 0, with 6 bases in between. Germline V lookup: CDR1 MNHEY, CDR2 SMNVEV (reference sequence).

As DNA, the CDR3 is TGTGCCAGCAGCTTGGACAGGGACCCTCTAATCGGGGAGCTGTTTTTT. The encoded protein is CASSLDRDPLIGELFF. This rearrangement joins TRBV5-4 to TRBJ2-2, with D perhaps TRBD1 (6 bases). V lost 0 bases and J 7 bases, leaving 16 bases between the germline ends. The CDR3 runs 16 residues. Germline CDR1 and CDR2: SGHNT and YYREEE (reference sequence).

Of note for this clone: The sample carries other DNA sequences with the same CDR3. The genes are TRBV27 and TRBJ2-1; D is possibly TRBD2 (6 bases). This CDR3 is built from 14 residues. V was trimmed by 5 bases and J by 0 bases, leaving 8 bases between them. Germline loops: CDR1 MNHEY, CDR2 SMNVEV (reference sequence). For the CDR3, the DNA is TGTGCCAGCAGTGGGGGGAGCTCCTACAATGAGCAGTTCTTC. This sequence encodes CASSGGSSYNEQFF.

This chain uses TRBV30 with TRBJ1-2; possible D gene TRBD1, 5 bases. The CDR3 runs to 12 residues. Germline V gene sequence: CDR1 GTSNPN, CDR2 SVGIG (reference sequence). Trimming pared 7 bases from V and 4 bases from J, leaving 13 bases between. CDR3 nucleotides: TGTGCCTCCCAAGGGGATGCCTATGGCTACACCTTC. Its translation is CASQGDAYGYTF.

This chain connects TRBV10-1 to TRBJ2-7, with 7 bases aligning to TRBD2. Per the germline V gene, CDR1 is WNHNN and CDR2 is SYGVQD (reference sequence). Trimming took 8 bases from V and 3 from J; bases not matched to a gene: 4. CDR3 length: 12 residues. This CDR3 is CASGRGVYEQYF. CDR3 bases: TGCGCCAGCGGACGGGGGGTCTACGAGCAGTACTTC.

The V gene is TRBV4-3, the J gene TRBJ1-2, with 8 bases fitting TRBD1. Germline trimming cut 1 base from V and 3 bases from J; bases unmatched to any gene: 7. Germline V gene sequence: CDR1 LGHNA, CDR2 YSLEER. The CDR3 is 16 residues long. In DNA form, the CDR3 reads TGCGCCAGCAGCCAAGCTAGGACAGGGACCTACTATGGCTACACCTTC. It yields the protein CASSQARTGTYYGYTF.

The chain has TRBV5-8 and TRBJ1-3, with unresolved D. V was trimmed by 7 bases and J by 2 bases, leaving 16 bases between them. Germline V gene sequence: CDR1 SGHTS, CDR2 YDEGEE. The CDR3 spans 15 residues. Here the CDR3 reads CASPWGGDAGNTIYF. The CDR3, as DNA: TGTGCCAGCCCCTGGGGAGGAGATGCTGGAAACACCATATATTTT.

The chain couples TRBV9 to TRBJ2-3, with D unresolved. Germline-derived CDR1 and CDR2 are SGDLS and YYNGEE. The ends were cut back, 3 bases at V and 3 bases at J, with 17 bases in the middle. This CDR3 region has 16 residues. The CDR3 coding sequence is TGTGCCAGCAGCGCCTACGACTTTTATAGGACAGATACGCAGTATTTT. It is translated as CASSAYDFYRTDTQYF.

This clone came up a few times. The chain uses TRBV30 and TRBJ1-6, with TRBD1 identical over 10 bases. CDR3 length equals 13 residues. V trimming: 7 bases; J trimming: 9 bases; junction bases outside the gene matches: 6. Germline loops: CDR1 GTSNPN, CDR2 SVGIG (reference sequence). The CDR3 is CAFVRDRGSPLHF. The DNA of the CDR3 is TGTGCCTTCGTCCGGGACAGGGGTTCACCCCTCCACTTT.

This chain uses TRBV5-4 with TRBJ1-3; maybe TRBD1 (5 bases). CDR1 is SGHNT and CDR2 is YYREEE in the germline V gene (reference sequence). Trimming stripped 3 bases from V and 7 bases from J, with 8 bases between. CDR3 length: 12 amino acids. CDR3 loop: CASSSGGNTIYF. The DNA of the CDR3 is TGTGCCAGCAGCTCCGGGGGTAACACCATATATTTT.

The genes are TRBV7-6 and TRBJ2-7; D is unclear. Trimming took 1 base from V and 2 from J, leaving 9 bases between them. CDR1 SGHVS and CDR2 FNYEAQ come from the germline V gene. The CDR3 contains 14 residues. In DNA, the CDR3 is TGTGCCAGCAGCTTAGATCGAACTGCCTACGAGCAGTACTTC. Amino acids: CASSLDRTAYEQYF.

V and J are TRBV2 and TRBJ1-1; no clear D. CDR3 length equals 13 residues. Looked up from germline, CDR1 is SNHLY and CDR2 is FYNNEI. Trimming removed 6 bases at V and 5 bases at J, with 13 bases between. The CDR3 DNA reads TGTGCCAGCAGCGGAAGACAAGGAACTGAAGCTTTCTTT. Protein: CASSGRQGTEAFF.

The J gene is TRBJ2-5, the V gene TRBV6-1; a possible D gene is TRBD1 (7 bases). CDR3 length equals 14 residues. Per germline, CDR1 MNHNS and CDR2 SASEGT. The V and J ends lost 8 bases and 5 bases respectively, with 18 bases between them. This chain's CDR3 is CASSQGGLGETQYF. For the CDR3, the DNA is TGTGCCAGCTCTCAGGGGGGCTTGGGTGAGACCCAGTACTTC.